The 3 T cell receptor beta chains in this list originate from one sample, sequenced in a study of T cell changes during pregnancy in multiple sclerosis. The method was immunoSEQ multiplex PCR; TCRdb's version includes in-frame clones alone and lacks a portion of them. The sample lists about 89,000 clones, 90% to 95% occurring once. The sample was peripheral blood, taken in the third trimester of pregnancy. All receptors come from a female donor with multiple sclerosis, enrolled in a pregnancy study.

This rearrangement joins TRBV11-1 to TRBJ1-5; D remains unclear. This CDR3 contains 13 residues. Germline V gene lookup returns CDR1 SGHAT and CDR2 FQDESV (reference sequence). Trimming stripped 3 bases from V and 5 bases from J, with 8 bases between. The CDR3 DNA sequence: TGTGCCAGCAGCTTGAACGGGTATCAGCCCCAGCATTTT. This sequence encodes CASSLNGYQPQHF.

The CDR3 protein is CASSLIEGNTEAFF. The CDR3 DNA reads as TGTGCCAGCAGCTTAATAGAGGGGAACACTGAAGCTTTCTTT. This rearrangement joins TRBV7-9 to TRBJ1-1, with no clear D. From germline, CDR1 is SEHNR and CDR2 FQNEAQ (reference sequence). Between the trimmed V and J ends, which lost 2 bases and 1 base, there was a span of 8 bases. This CDR3 region has 14 residues.

The chain uses TRBV19 and TRBJ1-3; D is possibly TRBD1 (6 bases). There are 17 residues in the CDR3. The V gene lost 7 bases and the J gene lost 4 bases, with 23 bases spanning the gap. Germline V gene sequence: CDR1 LNHDA, CDR2 SQIVND (reference sequence). The CDR3 region is CASTLRSRTAVGNTIYF. The DNA of the CDR3 is TGTGCCAGTACCCTGCGGAGCAGGACAGCGGTCGGAAACACCATATATTTT. Combining the CDR3 with reference TRBV19 and TRBJ1-3 gives the whole variable domain DGGITQSPKYLFRKEGQNVTLSCEQNLNHDAMYWYRQDPGQGLRLIYYSQIVNDFQKGDIAEGYSVSREKKESFPLTVTSAQKNPTAFYLCASTLRSRTAVGNTIYFGEGSWLTVV.